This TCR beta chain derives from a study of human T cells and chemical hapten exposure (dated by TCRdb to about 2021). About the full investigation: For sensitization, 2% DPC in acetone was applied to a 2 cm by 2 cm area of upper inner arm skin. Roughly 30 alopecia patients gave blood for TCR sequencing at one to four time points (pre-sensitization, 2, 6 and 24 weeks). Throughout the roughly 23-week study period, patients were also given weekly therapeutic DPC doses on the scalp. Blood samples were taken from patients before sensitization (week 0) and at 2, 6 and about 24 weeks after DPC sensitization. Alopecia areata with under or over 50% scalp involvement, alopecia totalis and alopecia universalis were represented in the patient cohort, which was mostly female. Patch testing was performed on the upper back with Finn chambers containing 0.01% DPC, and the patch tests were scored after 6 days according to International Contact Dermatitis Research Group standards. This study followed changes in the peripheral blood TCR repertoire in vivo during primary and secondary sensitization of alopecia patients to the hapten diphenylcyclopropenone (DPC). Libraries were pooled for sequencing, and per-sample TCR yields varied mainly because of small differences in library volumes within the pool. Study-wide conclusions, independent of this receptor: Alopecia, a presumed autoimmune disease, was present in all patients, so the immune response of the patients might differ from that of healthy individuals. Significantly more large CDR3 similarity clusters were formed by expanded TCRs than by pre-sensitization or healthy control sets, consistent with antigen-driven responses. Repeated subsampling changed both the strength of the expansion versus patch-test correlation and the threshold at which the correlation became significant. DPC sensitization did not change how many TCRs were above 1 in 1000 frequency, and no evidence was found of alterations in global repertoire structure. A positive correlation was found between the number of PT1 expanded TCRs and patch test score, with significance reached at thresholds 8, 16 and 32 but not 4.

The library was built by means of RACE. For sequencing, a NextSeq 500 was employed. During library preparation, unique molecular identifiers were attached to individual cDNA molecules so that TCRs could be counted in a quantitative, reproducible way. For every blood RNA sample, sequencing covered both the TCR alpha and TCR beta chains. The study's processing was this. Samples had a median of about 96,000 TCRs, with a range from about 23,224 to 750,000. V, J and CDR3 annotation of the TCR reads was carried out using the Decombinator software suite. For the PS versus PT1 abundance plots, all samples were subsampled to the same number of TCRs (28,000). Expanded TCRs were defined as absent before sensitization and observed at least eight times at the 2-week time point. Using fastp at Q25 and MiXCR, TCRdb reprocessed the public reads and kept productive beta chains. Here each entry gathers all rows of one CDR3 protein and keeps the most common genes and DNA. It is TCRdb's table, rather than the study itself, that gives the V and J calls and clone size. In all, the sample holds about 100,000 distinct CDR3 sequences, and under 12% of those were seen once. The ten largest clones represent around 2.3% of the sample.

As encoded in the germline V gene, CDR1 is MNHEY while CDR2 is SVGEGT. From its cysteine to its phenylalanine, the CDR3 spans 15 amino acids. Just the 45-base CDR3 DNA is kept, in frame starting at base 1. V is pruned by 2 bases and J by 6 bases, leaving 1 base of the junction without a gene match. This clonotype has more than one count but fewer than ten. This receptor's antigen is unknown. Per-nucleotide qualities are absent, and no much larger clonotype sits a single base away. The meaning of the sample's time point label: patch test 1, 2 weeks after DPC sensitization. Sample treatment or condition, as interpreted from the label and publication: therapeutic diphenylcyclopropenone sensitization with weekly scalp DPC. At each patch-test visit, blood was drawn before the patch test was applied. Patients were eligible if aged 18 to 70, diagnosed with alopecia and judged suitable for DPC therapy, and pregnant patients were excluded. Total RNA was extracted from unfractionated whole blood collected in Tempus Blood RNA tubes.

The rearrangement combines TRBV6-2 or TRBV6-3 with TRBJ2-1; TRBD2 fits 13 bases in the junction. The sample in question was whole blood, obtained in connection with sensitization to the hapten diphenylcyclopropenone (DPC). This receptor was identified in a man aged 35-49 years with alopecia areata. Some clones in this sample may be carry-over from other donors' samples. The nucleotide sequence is TGTGCCAGCAGTTACGGGACTAGCGGGACCAATGAGCAGTTCTTC. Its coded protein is CASSYGTSGTNEQFF.